This is a list of T cell receptor beta chains from one sample in a study of T cell responses to AZD1222 COVID-19 vaccine. Profiling relied on immunoSEQ multiplex PCR, and the TCRdb table lists in-frame clones only, not all of them. The profile shows fewer than 150,000 clones, 85% to 95% of them singletons. Sample: peripheral blood, taken 28 days after the second AZD1222 dose. Receptors originate from an adult who received the AZD1222 COVID-19 vaccine. CDR3s include the opening cysteine and the closing phenylalanine or tryptophan. A D gene is named only where the DNA matches it firmly. Rows may omit the clone size; those that give it use once, few, many or a size class.

V gene	D gene	J gene	clone size	CDR3 protein	CDR3 DNA
TRBV4-1	TRBD1	TRBJ2-7	NA	CASSQGDRGYEQYF	TGCGCCAGCAGCCAAGGGGACAGGGGCTACGAGCAGTACTTC
TRBV18	NA	TRBJ2-5	few	CASSPQETQYF	TGTGCCAGCTCACCCCAAGAGACCCAGTACTTC
TRBV12-3/TRBV12-4	NA	TRBJ1-2	NA	CASSLWGAGGYTF	TGTGCCAGCAGTTTATGGGGGGCGGGTGGCTACACCTTC
TRBV20-1	TRBD1	TRBJ1-2	NA	CSASYRDRDYGYTF	TGCAGTGCTAGTTACCGGGACAGGGACTATGGCTACACCTTC
TRBV7-2	TRBD1	TRBJ2-7	NA	CASSLGQGRIHEQYF	TGTGCCAGCAGCTTAGGACAGGGGAGAATCCACGAGCAGTACTTC
TRBV6-1	TRBD1	TRBJ1-6	NA	CASSEGTGGSPLHF	TGTGCCAGCAGTGAAGGGACAGGGGGCTCACCCCTCCACTTT
TRBV3-1/TRBV3-2	NA	TRBJ1-2	NA	CASSQSEVGYTF	TGTGCCAGCAGCCAATCAGAGGTCGGCTACACCTTC
TRBV15	NA	TRBJ1-2	NA	CATSRGGQEGYTF	TGTGCCACCAGCAGAGGCGGCCAGGAGGGCTACACCTTC
TRBV5-1	NA	TRBJ1-5	NA	CASSLSSNQPQHF	TGCGCCAGCAGCCTTTCTAGCAATCAGCCCCAGCATTTT
TRBV19	NA	TRBJ1-5	NA	CASKRMGNQPQHF	TGTGCCAGTAAAAGGATGGGCAATCAGCCCCAGCATTTT
TRBV14	NA	TRBJ1-2	NA	CASSQIDKNYGYTF	TGTGCCAGCAGCCAGATTGACAAGAACTATGGCTACACCTTC
TRBV2	NA	TRBJ1-2	few	CASSEHRPTGRYGYTF	TGTGCCAGCAGTGAACACCGACCTACAGGCCGCTATGGCTACACCTTC
TRBV2	TRBD1	TRBJ2-4	NA	CASSETEDRVAKNIQYF	TGTGCCAGCAGTGAAACAGAGGACAGGGTAGCCAAAAACATTCAGTACTTC
TRBV12-3/TRBV12-4	TRBD1	TRBJ1-1	once	CASSFGDRGEAFF	TGTGCCAGCAGCTTCGGTGACAGGGGTGAAGCTTTCTTT
TRBV4-1	TRBD1	TRBJ2-7	few	CASSPSGTGIYEQYF	TGCGCCAGCAGCCCATCCGGGACAGGGATCTACGAGCAGTACTTC